These 7 T cell receptor beta chains were all obtained from the same sample, sequenced in a study of T cells after yellow fever vaccination. Each CDR3 protein gets one entry after TCRdb re-called the 5' RACE reads with MiXCR. The sample holds 450,000 to 600,000 distinct CDR3 sequences, 13% seen once. Specimen: PBMCs, collected on the day of the yellow fever booster vaccination. The receptor set was obtained from a man aged 25-40 years who received the YFV17D yellow fever vaccine.

V usage is TRBV25-1 and J usage is TRBJ2-5; unclear D gene. The ends were cut back, 3 bases at V and 1 base at J, with 9 bases in the middle. Germline assignment: CDR1 MGHDK and CDR2 SYGVNS. This CDR3 is 14 amino acids long. CDR3 nucleotides: TGTGCCAGCAGTGACAGGAACGGCCAAGAGACCCAGTACTTC. Its protein is CASSDRNGQETQYF.

CDR3 sequence: CASSLRILAATGELFF. The CDR3, as DNA: TGCGCCAGCAGCTTGAGGATACTAGCGGCCACCGGGGAGCTGTTTTTT. The chain links TRBV5-1 to TRBJ2-2; 8 bases match TRBD2. CDR3 size: 16 residues. After removal of 1 base from V and 4 bases from J, the junction contained 6 bases not matched to a gene. Germline V gene sequence: CDR1 SGHRS, CDR2 YFSETQ.

The chain couples TRBV27 to TRBJ2-7; 8 bases are a match to TRBD2. Germline lookup yields CDR1 MNHEY and CDR2 SMNVEV (reference sequence). The CDR3 has 16 residues. V shed 10 bases, J shed 6 bases, and the junction held 20 bases outside the gene matches. DNA for the CDR3: TGTGCCACCCATTGGTGTGCAGCGGGAGATGGTTGCGAGCAGTACTTC. Protein product: CATHWCAAGDGCEQYF.

J is TRBJ2-7 and V is TRBV27, with no clear D. From germline, CDR1 is MNHEY and CDR2 SMNVEV (reference sequence). The CDR3 totals 13 residues. V dropped 8 bases and J dropped 3 bases, with 14 bases sitting between them. The CDR3 DNA reads as TGTGCCAGCGGTCCGGTTGGTCTCTACGAGCAGTACTTC. It specifies CASGPVGLYEQYF.

This clonotype was observed a few times. The junction and the germline gene differ at one end; a read error may be behind it. The chain uses TRBV20-1 and TRBJ2-5; D uncertain. This CDR3 has 12 residues. CDR1 and CDR2 from the germline V gene are DFQATT and SNEGSKA (reference sequence). This CDR3 reads CSARASLGTQYF. The CDR3 nucleotides read TGCAGTGCCAGAGCTAGTCTCGGAACCCAGTACTTC.

The rearrangement uses TRBV9 and TRBJ1-6, with D uncertain. Between the trimmed V and J ends, which lost 0 bases and 9 bases, there was a span of 7 bases. This CDR3 has 13 residues. CDR1 is SGDLS and CDR2 is YYNGEE in the germline V gene. The CDR3 bases are TGTGCCAGCAGCGTAGCCAGAGTTTCACCCCTCCACTTT. Its protein is CASSVARVSPLHF.

This clonotype has only a few counts. The chain recombines TRBV6-2 or TRBV6-3 with TRBJ1-5; D call uncertain. This CDR3 is 17 amino acids long. Germline CDR1 and CDR2: MNHEY and SVGEGT. Between the trimmed V and J ends, which lost 7 bases and 0 bases, there was a span of 19 bases. CDR3 amino acids: CASNLDGGLYSNQPQHF. In DNA form, the CDR3 reads TGTGCCAGCAACCTCGACGGTGGGCTTTATAGCAATCAGCCCCAGCATTTT.